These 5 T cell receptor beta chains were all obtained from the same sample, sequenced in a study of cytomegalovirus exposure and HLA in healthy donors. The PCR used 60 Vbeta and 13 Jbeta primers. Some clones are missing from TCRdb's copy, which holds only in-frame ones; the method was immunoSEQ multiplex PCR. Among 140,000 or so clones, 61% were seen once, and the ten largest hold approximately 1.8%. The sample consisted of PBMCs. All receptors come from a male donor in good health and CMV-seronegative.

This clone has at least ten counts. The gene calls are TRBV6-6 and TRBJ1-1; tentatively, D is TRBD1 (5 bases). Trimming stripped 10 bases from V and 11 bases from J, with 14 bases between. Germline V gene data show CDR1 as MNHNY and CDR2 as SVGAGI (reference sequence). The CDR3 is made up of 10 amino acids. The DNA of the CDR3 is TGTGCCATTGGGCAGGGTATTGCTTTCTTT. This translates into CAIGQGIAFF.

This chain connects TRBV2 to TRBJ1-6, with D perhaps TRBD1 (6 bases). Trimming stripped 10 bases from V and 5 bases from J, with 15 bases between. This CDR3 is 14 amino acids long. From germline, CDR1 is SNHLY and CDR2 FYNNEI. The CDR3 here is CANNRQENNSPLHF. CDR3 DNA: TGTGCCAACAATCGACAGGAAAATAATTCACCCCTCCACTTT.

Here the CDR3 DNA reads TGTGCCAGCAGCTTTTACAGGGGTCGGGTGAACACTGAAGCTTTCTTT. It is translated as CASSFYRGRVNTEAFF. The genes are TRBV5-8 and TRBJ1-1, with 7 bases that match TRBD1. V dropped 2 bases and J dropped 0; count of bases not matched to a gene: 7. The CDR3 runs 16 residues. CDR1 is SGHTS, CDR2 YDEGEE, per germline.

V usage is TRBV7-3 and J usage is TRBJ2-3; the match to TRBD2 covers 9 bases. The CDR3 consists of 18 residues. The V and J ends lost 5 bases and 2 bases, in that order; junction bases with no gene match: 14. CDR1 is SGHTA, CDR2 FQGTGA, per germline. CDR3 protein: CASSPQSLSGGNTDTQYF. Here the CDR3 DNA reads TGTGCCAGCAGCCCCCAATCCTTGAGCGGGGGGAACACAGATACGCAGTATTTT.

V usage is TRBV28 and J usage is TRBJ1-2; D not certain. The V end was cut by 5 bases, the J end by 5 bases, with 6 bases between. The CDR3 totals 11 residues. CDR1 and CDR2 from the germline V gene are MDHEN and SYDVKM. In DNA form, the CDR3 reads TGTGCCAGCAGTGCGAGGTATGGCTACACCTTC. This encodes CASSARYGYTF.